These T cell receptor beta chains were read from a single sample in a study of blood T cell repertoires in COVID-19. Data came from immunoSEQ multiplex PCR; TCRdb stores just in-frame clones and leaves some out. Here the sample spans 140,000 or so clones, roughly three quarters being singletons. The sample was peripheral blood. These receptors all come from a woman aged 70 to 79 with COVID-19, enrolled during active disease. CDR3s include the opening cysteine and the closing phenylalanine or tryptophan. Each record gives: CDR3 protein, CDR3 DNA, D gene, CDR3 length, V gene, J gene, clone size. The D gene is left open where the match is weak. Clone size is shown for a subset of rows, as once, few, many or a class of expanded clone.

cdr3_aa: CASSFDRVLGNTIYF
cdr3_nt: TGTGCCAGCAGCTTCGACAGGGTCCTTGGAAACACCATATATTTT
d_call: TRBD1
cdr3_length: 15
v_call: TRBV7-9
j_call: TRBJ1-3
clone_size: NA

cdr3_aa: CASSQEALAGTDTQYF
cdr3_nt: TGTGCCAGCAGCCAAGAGGCACTAGCAGGCACAGATACGCAGTATTTT
d_call: NA
cdr3_length: 16
v_call: TRBV3-1/TRBV3-2
j_call: TRBJ2-3
clone_size: once

cdr3_aa: CASSTPRVSGNTIYF
cdr3_nt: TGTGCCAGCAGCACCCCCAGGGTTTCTGGAAACACCATATATTTT
d_call: NA
cdr3_length: 15
v_call: TRBV6-6
j_call: TRBJ1-3
clone_size: NA

cdr3_aa: CASNGGINFGNQPQHF
cdr3_nt: TGTGCCAGCAACGGGGGAATAAATTTTGGCAATCAGCCCCAGCATTTT
d_call: NA
cdr3_length: 16
v_call: TRBV6-6
j_call: TRBJ1-5
clone_size: NA

cdr3_aa: CASSLEPTGANSPLHF
cdr3_nt: TGTGCCAGCAGCTTAGAGCCGACAGGCGCGAATTCACCCCTCCACTTT
d_call: NA
cdr3_length: 16
v_call: TRBV11-2
j_call: TRBJ1-6
clone_size: NA

cdr3_aa: CASSAGTVVTDTQYF
cdr3_nt: TGTGCCAGCAGCGCCGGGACAGTCGTTACAGATACGCAGTATTTT
d_call: TRBD1
cdr3_length: 15
v_call: TRBV9
j_call: TRBJ2-3
clone_size: NA

cdr3_aa: CSVLENYGYTF
cdr3_nt: TGCAGCGTTCTAGAAAACTATGGCTACACCTTC
d_call: NA
cdr3_length: 11
v_call: TRBV29-1
j_call: TRBJ1-2
clone_size: NA

cdr3_aa: CASSEARQGGDGYTF
cdr3_nt: TGTGCCAGCAGTGAAGCACGGCAGGGAGGAGATGGCTACACCTTC
d_call: NA
cdr3_length: 15
v_call: TRBV2
j_call: TRBJ1-2
clone_size: NA

cdr3_aa: CASSLDWLDGYTF
cdr3_nt: TGTGCCAGCAGCTTAGATTGGCTCGATGGCTACACCTTC
d_call: NA
cdr3_length: 13
v_call: TRBV7-2
j_call: TRBJ1-2
clone_size: NA

cdr3_aa: CASSPEGAGAKNIQYF
cdr3_nt: TGCGCCAGCAGCCCCGAGGGGGCGGGGGCCAAAAACATTCAGTACTTC
d_call: NA
cdr3_length: 16
v_call: TRBV5-1
j_call: TRBJ2-4
clone_size: NA

cdr3_aa: CASSQARRQKPQHF
cdr3_nt: TGCGCCAGCAGCCAAGCCCGCCGACAGAAGCCCCAGCATTTT
d_call: NA
cdr3_length: 14
v_call: TRBV4-3
j_call: TRBJ1-5
clone_size: NA

cdr3_aa: CASSVEAAGVRNEQFF
cdr3_nt: TGTGCCAGCAGCGTAGAGGCGGCGGGGGTACGGAATGAGCAGTTCTTC
d_call: TRBD2
cdr3_length: 16
v_call: TRBV9
j_call: TRBJ2-1
clone_size: once

cdr3_aa: CAWSPGQVNTEAFF
cdr3_nt: TGTGCCTGGAGTCCCGGACAGGTTAACACTGAAGCTTTCTTT
d_call: TRBD1
cdr3_length: 14
v_call: TRBV30
j_call: TRBJ1-1
clone_size: NA

cdr3_aa: CASSVGGREGNTIYF
cdr3_nt: TGTGCCAGCAGCGTAGGGGGCAGGGAAGGAAACACCATATATTTT
d_call: NA
cdr3_length: 15
v_call: TRBV9
j_call: TRBJ1-3
clone_size: few

cdr3_aa: CASSLGGRGLNTEAFF
cdr3_nt: TGTGCCAGCAGCTTGGGGGGGCGCGGTTTGAACACTGAAGCTTTCTTT
d_call: NA
cdr3_length: 16
v_call: TRBV5-4
j_call: TRBJ1-1
clone_size: NA

cdr3_aa: CAWTSGGSYEQYF
cdr3_nt: TGTGCCTGGACTAGCGGGGGCTCCTACGAGCAGTACTTC
d_call: TRBD2
cdr3_length: 13
v_call: TRBV30
j_call: TRBJ2-7
clone_size: NA

cdr3_aa: CASREGTGRGYTF
cdr3_nt: TGTGCCAGCAGGGAGGGGACAGGGCGAGGCTACACCTTC
d_call: TRBD1
cdr3_length: 13
v_call: TRBV6-5
j_call: TRBJ1-2
clone_size: NA

cdr3_aa: CASSPQTTGRGQPQHF
cdr3_nt: TGTGCCAGCAGTCCCCAGACGACAGGGAGAGGGCAGCCCCAGCATTTT
d_call: TRBD1
cdr3_length: 16
v_call: TRBV27
j_call: TRBJ1-5
clone_size: NA

cdr3_aa: CASRTGKGGGGAETQYF
cdr3_nt: TGTGCCAGCAGAACGGGCAAGGGAGGCGGGGGAGCAGAGACCCAGTACTTC
d_call: TRBD2
cdr3_length: 17
v_call: TRBV11-2
j_call: TRBJ2-5
clone_size: NA

cdr3_aa: CASSQESGSYYGYTF
cdr3_nt: TGTGCCAGCAGCCAAGAATCAGGATCGTACTATGGCTACACCTTC
d_call: NA
cdr3_length: 15
v_call: TRBV14
j_call: TRBJ1-2
clone_size: NA

cdr3_aa: CASRHRLAGGTGELFF
cdr3_nt: TGTGCCAGCAGACACAGACTAGCGGGGGGAACCGGGGAGCTGTTTTTT
d_call: TRBD2
cdr3_length: 16
v_call: TRBV6-6
j_call: TRBJ2-2
clone_size: NA

cdr3_aa: CASGKSGRGSGGSYEQYF
cdr3_nt: TGTGCCAGCGGCAAAAGCGGTAGAGGGAGCGGGGGGTCCTACGAGCAGTACTTC
d_call: NA
cdr3_length: 18
v_call: TRBV21-1
j_call: TRBJ2-7
clone_size: NA

cdr3_aa: CAWSDPRTGETGELFF
cdr3_nt: TGTGCCTGGAGTGACCCTCGGACAGGGGAGACCGGGGAGCTGTTTTTT
d_call: TRBD1
cdr3_length: 16
v_call: TRBV30
j_call: TRBJ2-2
clone_size: NA

cdr3_aa: CASSRDTYSQYF
cdr3_nt: TGTGCCAGCAGTCGGGACACCTACTCACAGTATTTT
d_call: NA
cdr3_length: 12
v_call: TRBV2
j_call: TRBJ2-3
clone_size: NA

cdr3_aa: CASSLSSGGAQEQYF
cdr3_nt: TGTGCCAGCAGCCTATCTAGCGGGGGGGCCCAGGAGCAGTACTTC
d_call: TRBD2
cdr3_length: 15
v_call: TRBV5-6
j_call: TRBJ2-7
clone_size: NA

cdr3_aa: CATSSSIDRGQGNYEQYF
cdr3_nt: TGTGCCACCAGTTCTTCTATTGACCGCGGACAGGGGAATTACGAGCAGTACTTC
d_call: TRBD1
cdr3_length: 18
v_call: TRBV24-1
j_call: TRBJ2-7
clone_size: NA

cdr3_aa: CASSGQGPEAQYF
cdr3_nt: TGTGCCAGCAGTGGACAGGGGCCTGAGGCCCAGTACTTC
d_call: TRBD1
cdr3_length: 13
v_call: TRBV25-1
j_call: TRBJ2-5
clone_size: NA

cdr3_aa: CASSSPGTGRADTQYF
cdr3_nt: TGTGCCAGCAGCTCGCCCGGGACAGGGCGGGCAGATACGCAGTATTTT
d_call: TRBD1
cdr3_length: 16
v_call: TRBV7-9
j_call: TRBJ2-3
clone_size: NA

cdr3_aa: CASSWLSGGGVGDTQYF
cdr3_nt: TGTGCCAGCAGCTGGTTGAGTGGGGGCGGAGTTGGGGATACGCAGTATTTT
d_call: NA
cdr3_length: 17
v_call: TRBV5-4
j_call: TRBJ2-3
clone_size: NA

cdr3_aa: CATSREGDSLRAFF
cdr3_nt: TGTGCCACCAGCAGAGAAGGTGACAGCCTGAGAGCTTTCTTT
d_call: NA
cdr3_length: 14
v_call: TRBV15
j_call: TRBJ1-1
clone_size: few

cdr3_aa: CASSPTDGGDRKLFF
cdr3_nt: TGTGCCAGCAGCCCTACGGACGGAGGGGATAGAAAACTGTTTTTT
d_call: NA
cdr3_length: 15
v_call: TRBV4-2
j_call: TRBJ1-4
clone_size: NA

cdr3_aa: CASSLSDTQYF
cdr3_nt: TGTGCCAGCAGCCTCTCAGATACGCAGTATTTT
d_call: NA
cdr3_length: 11
v_call: TRBV12-3/TRBV12-4
j_call: TRBJ2-3
clone_size: NA

cdr3_aa: CASSSRTLREVTQYF
cdr3_nt: TGTGCCAGCAGCTCCAGGACCCTCAGGGAAGTGACCCAGTACTTC
d_call: NA
cdr3_length: 15
v_call: TRBV7-9
j_call: TRBJ2-5
clone_size: NA

cdr3_aa: CASSLDVTSTDTQYF
cdr3_nt: TGCGCCAGCAGCTTGGATGTCACTAGCACAGATACGCAGTATTTT
d_call: NA
cdr3_length: 15
v_call: TRBV5-1
j_call: TRBJ2-3
clone_size: NA

cdr3_aa: CASSPGGNTIYF
cdr3_nt: TGTGCCAGCAGCCCCGGGGGAAACACCATATATTTT
d_call: NA
cdr3_length: 12
v_call: TRBV3-1/TRBV3-2
j_call: TRBJ1-3
clone_size: few

cdr3_aa: CASSSLGGINEQYF
cdr3_nt: TGTGCCAGCAGCTCCCTGGGGGGTATCAACGAGCAGTACTTC
d_call: NA
cdr3_length: 14
v_call: TRBV7-3
j_call: TRBJ2-7
clone_size: NA

cdr3_aa: CASSAPDREREQYF
cdr3_nt: TGTGCCAGCAGCGCCCCGGACAGGGAAAGGGAGCAGTACTTC
d_call: TRBD1
cdr3_length: 14
v_call: TRBV9
j_call: TRBJ2-7
clone_size: NA

cdr3_aa: CASSYLLQGRFSPLHF
cdr3_nt: TGTGCCAGCAGTTACCTCCTACAGGGTCGGTTTTCACCCCTCCACTTT
d_call: NA
cdr3_length: 16
v_call: TRBV6-5
j_call: TRBJ1-6
clone_size: NA

cdr3_aa: CASSRGQGGPGELFF
cdr3_nt: TGTGCCAGTAGTCGGGGACAGGGAGGTCCCGGGGAGCTGTTTTTT
d_call: TRBD1
cdr3_length: 15
v_call: TRBV19
j_call: TRBJ2-2
clone_size: many

cdr3_aa: CASSQDRGYTF
cdr3_nt: TGTGCCAGCAGCCAAGATCGTGGCTACACCTTC
d_call: NA
cdr3_length: 11
v_call: TRBV3-1/TRBV3-2
j_call: TRBJ1-2
clone_size: NA

cdr3_aa: CASRLAGGNNEQFF
cdr3_nt: TGTGCCAGCAGGCTAGCGGGCGGAAACAATGAGCAGTTCTTC
d_call: TRBD2
cdr3_length: 14
v_call: TRBV2
j_call: TRBJ2-1
clone_size: NA

cdr3_aa: CASSLDTYEQYF
cdr3_nt: TGTGCCAGCAGCTTAGACACCTACGAGCAGTACTTC
d_call: NA
cdr3_length: 12
v_call: TRBV11-2
j_call: TRBJ2-7
clone_size: NA

cdr3_aa: CASSISPGNEQFF
cdr3_nt: TGTGCCAGCAGTATCTCACCCGGCAATGAGCAGTTCTTC
d_call: NA
cdr3_length: 13
v_call: TRBV6-5
j_call: TRBJ2-1
clone_size: once

cdr3_aa: CASSLAFFSEQYF
cdr3_nt: TGCGCCAGCAGCTTGGCCTTCTTTAGCGAGCAGTACTTC
d_call: NA
cdr3_length: 13
v_call: TRBV5-1
j_call: TRBJ2-7
clone_size: NA

cdr3_aa: CASSETGSEQPQHF
cdr3_nt: TGTGCCAGCAGTGAGACAGGGTCCGAACAGCCCCAGCATTTT
d_call: TRBD1
cdr3_length: 14
v_call: TRBV2
j_call: TRBJ1-5
clone_size: few

cdr3_aa: CASSTIPGPYEQYF
cdr3_nt: TGTGCCAGCAGCACCATCCCTGGCCCCTACGAGCAGTACTTC
d_call: NA
cdr3_length: 14
v_call: TRBV7-2
j_call: TRBJ2-7
clone_size: few

cdr3_aa: CAISESGGREETQYF
cdr3_nt: TGTGCCATCAGTGAGTCCGGGGGACGGGAGGAGACCCAGTACTTC
d_call: NA
cdr3_length: 15
v_call: TRBV10-3
j_call: TRBJ2-5
clone_size: NA

cdr3_aa: CASSQDAPGGNQPQHF
cdr3_nt: TGCGCCAGCAGCCAAGATGCGCCGGGAGGTAATCAGCCCCAGCATTTT
d_call: NA
cdr3_length: 16
v_call: TRBV4-1
j_call: TRBJ1-5
clone_size: NA

cdr3_aa: CASSSQGSGTEAFF
cdr3_nt: TGTGCCAGCAGCTCACAGGGAAGTGGGACTGAAGCTTTCTTT
d_call: NA
cdr3_length: 14
v_call: TRBV6-4
j_call: TRBJ1-1
clone_size: NA

cdr3_aa: CASRDGQYQETQYF
cdr3_nt: TGTGCCAGCAGGGATGGACAGTACCAAGAGACCCAGTACTTC
d_call: NA
cdr3_length: 14
v_call: TRBV2
j_call: TRBJ2-5
clone_size: NA

cdr3_aa: CASSATGQETQYF
cdr3_nt: TGTGCCAGCAGCGCAACGGGGCAAGAGACCCAGTACTTC
d_call: NA
cdr3_length: 13
v_call: TRBV13
j_call: TRBJ2-5
clone_size: NA

cdr3_aa: CASSRAGSTDTQYF
cdr3_nt: TGTGCCAGCAGCCGAGCGGGGAGCACAGATACGCAGTATTTT
d_call: TRBD2
cdr3_length: 14
v_call: TRBV6-5
j_call: TRBJ2-3
clone_size: NA

cdr3_aa: CASSLVGLAGGETQYF
cdr3_nt: TGTGCCAGCAGCTTAGTTGGACTAGCGGGGGGAGAGACCCAGTACTTC
d_call: TRBD2
cdr3_length: 16
v_call: TRBV7-8
j_call: TRBJ2-5
clone_size: NA